The clone carrying this T cell receptor (beta chain) appeared a few times. The antigen remains unidentified. These data are taken from a study of identical twins. Study conclusions and caveats: Twins' excess sharing was less marked for out-of-frame beta sequences.

A universal primer site arose from template switching, and cDNA bore unique molecular identifiers. TCRdb analysed the 5' RACE reads with MiXCR anew, one entry per CDR3 protein. The repertoire includes fewer than 250,000 distinct CDR3 sequences, about 7% of them detected once, and 3.5% to 4% sits in the top ten. The CDR3 is 13 residues long. V lost 5 bases and J lost 3, with 11 bases in between. In germline, CDR1 is SEHNR, CDR2 FQNEAQ (reference sequence). This sample also belongs to another study, concerning yellow fever vaccine responses in identical twins.

This chain uses TRBV7-9 with TRBJ2-7; TRBD1 is a possible D gene (6 bases). This receptor was identified in a woman between 18 and 29 years old in good health. The source material was memory (CD45RO+) T cells sorted from blood. This CDR3 reads CASSLRGGYEQYF. The DNA for the CDR3 is TGTGCCAGCAGCCTCAGGGGCGGCTACGAGCAGTACTTC.